The rows below give T cell receptor beta chains drawn from one sample of a study of T cells in Graves' hyperthyroidism and ophthalmopathy. Each CDR3 protein is one row after TCRdb ran MiXCR on the multiplex PCR reads. Of over 500,000 distinct CDR3 sequences in the sample, under 20% were seen once. The sample comprised blood. The receptor set was obtained from a woman aged 18-35 years with Graves' ophthalmopathy. Each CDR3 is given with its conserved first and last residue. Each record gives: J gene, D gene, clone size, V gene, CDR3 length, CDR3 protein, CDR3 DNA. D genes are given only for firm matches. Expanded clones are given a class, and other clones once, few, many or no size at all.

TRBJ2-1 | - | few | TRBV6-1 | 15 | CASSLSRDRHNEQFF | TGTGCCAGCAGTTTAAGTCGGGACCGTCACAATGAGCAGTTCTTC
TRBJ1-1 | - | many | TRBV27 | 14 | CASSNTGPNTEAFF | TGTGCCAGCAGTAACACAGGCCCGAACACTGAAGCTTTCTTT
TRBJ1-2 | - | many | TRBV12-3/TRBV12-4 | 12 | CASTQGRRGYTF | TGTGCCAGCACCCAAGGCAGGCGGGGCTACACCTTC
TRBJ2-7 | - | many | TRBV10-3 | 11 | CAISEAYEQYF | TGTGCCATCAGTGAGGCCTACGAGCAGTACTTC
TRBJ2-3 | TRBD2 | few | TRBV4-3 | 17 | CASSQDQPSGSTDTQYF | TGCGCCAGCAGCCAAGATCAGCCTAGCGGGAGCACAGATACGCAGTATTTT
TRBJ1-1 | - | few | TRBV11-1 | 17 | CASSLGQGQSMNTEAFF | TGTGCCAGCAGCTTAGGTCAGGGGCAGTCTATGAACACTGAAGCTTTCTTT
TRBJ1-1 | - | many | TRBV6-1 | 13 | CASSITSHTEAFF | TGTGCCAGCAGCATCACGTCCCACACTGAAGCTTTCTTT
TRBJ2-2 | TRBD1 | - | TRBV6-2/TRBV6-3 | 15 | CASRIRDSRAGELFF | TGTGCCAGTCGGATCCGGGACAGTAGAGCCGGGGAGCTGTTTTTT
TRBJ1-2 | - | - | TRBV19 | 15 | CASSIAGLPMDGYTF | TGTGCCAGTAGTATAGCGGGACTCCCTATGGACGGCTACACCTTC
TRBJ2-6 | TRBD1 | many | TRBV13 | 17 | CASSSGQGGTGANVLTF | TGTGCCAGCAGTTCAGGACAGGGGGGAACTGGGGCCAACGTCCTGACTTTC
TRBJ2-5 | TRBD1 | many | TRBV5-6 | 14 | CASSYPTGEETQYF | TGTGCCAGCAGCTATCCGACAGGGGAGGAGACCCAGTACTTC
TRBJ2-7 | - | many | TRBV28 | 16 | CASSPLGAGALYEQYF | TGTGCCAGCAGTCCGCTGGGGGCGGGAGCTCTGTACGAGCAGTACTTC
TRBJ1-5 | - | many | TRBV18 | 14 | CASSPAAVNQPQHF | TGTGCCAGCTCACCAGCGGCAGTCAATCAGCCCCAGCATTTT
TRBJ2-1 | TRBD1 | many | TRBV6-1 | 17 | CASRPPGQGFSYNEQFF | TGTGCCAGCAGGCCACCGGGACAGGGATTTTCCTACAATGAGCAGTTCTTC
TRBJ1-2 | - | many | TRBV6-1 | 12 | CASSVVNYGYTF | TGTGCCAGCAGTGTAGTTAACTATGGCTACACCTTC
TRBJ2-1 | TRBD2 | - | TRBV6-1 | 14 | CASTSGGSYNEQFF | TGTGCCAGCACTAGCGGGGGTTCCTACAATGAGCAGTTCTTC
TRBJ1-1 | - | - | TRBV6-1 | 15 | CASSEEDGKNTEAFF | TGTGCCAGCAGTGAAGAGGACGGAAAGAACACTGAAGCTTTCTTT